Sequencing of this TCR beta chain was carried out in a study of shared T cell receptors in the human thymus (dated by TCRdb to the early 2020s). Study-wide context: The study examined how self-reactive, shared T-cell receptor alpha chains are generated in the human thymus.

About this clone: No antigen is known for it. The sample holds no much larger clone one base away, and base qualities are not on file.

Via the germline V gene, CDR1 is LGHNA and CDR2 YNFKEQ. Ends trimmed: V by 1 base, J by 4 bases; bases unmatched to a gene: 10. The CDR3 numbers 17 residues from cysteine through phenylalanine. The sequence is cut down to CDR3 DNA, 51 bases in frame from base 1. The library was built by means of the immunoSEQ multiplex PCR assay. TCRdb's version of the immuneACCESS table is confined to in-frame rearrangements and falls short of the full clone set. An unresolved V gene accounts for under half of the shortfall where checked; the remainder is of unknown origin. The sample yields 500,000 to 750,000 clones; 88% were counted once. Around 0.0099% of the sample comes from the top ten. This sample was also put to use in a study of human thymus T cells. The second study reports: In Finland, the donors were immunologically healthy infants who were having open corrective cardiac surgery for congenital heart defects. The thymus tissue came from surgical resects taken out during corrective cardiac surgery. Usage of V and J gene segments appeared to be biased in both the thymic and the peripheral blood repertoires. According to the related research, thymic TCR repertoires were highly overlapping among unrelated individuals. The study described the TCR alpha and beta repertoires in about 8 infant thymus samples and four matching peripheral blood samples. The infant donors were roughly 7 to 250 days old, and the cohort included roughly six males and a couple of females. After being mechanically released from the tissue, thymocytes were kept at -70 degrees C in pellets of about 9-34 million cells. Genomic DNA was extracted from frozen cell pellets with a QIAsymphony instrument. The immunoSEQ multiplex PCR assay was used to amplify the TCRB and TCRAD loci from a standardized amount of quality-controlled genomic DNA. The V(D)J region was spanned by amplicons of a length sufficient to cover the CDR3 and to identify V and J genes. Through the commercial immunoSEQ service, the amplicons were sequenced on an Illumina platform. Primer bias and sequencing errors were corrected as previously described, and TCRAD and TCRB were defined on the basis of the IMGT database. Analysis of the repertoires was done with immunoSEQ Analyzer 3.0 and VDJTools and included basic statistics, V/J segment usage, diversity estimates, rarefaction and pairwise overlap. Chao1, ChaoE, Efron-Thisted, Shannon and inverse Simpson indices were used to estimate diversity, which was also estimated on datasets down-sampled to the smallest sample. Repertoire overlap was determined by strict matching of CDR3 nucleotide sequence, V gene and J gene, and Jaccard-based multidimensional scaling clustering was applied. On average, roughly 740,000 unique TCRB clonotypes were obtained from thymus samples, compared with some 84,000 from blood samples.

The TCR comes from a boy under two years old with a congenital heart defect. Donor details come from another sample of the same person, matched by shared clones. The rearranged chain carries TRBV4-2 and TRBJ2-5; 9 of the junction bases match TRBD2. What was sequenced was thymocytes. The DNA is TGTGCCAGCAGCCAAGTGGACTTAGCGGGGGAAGGAGAGACCCAGTACTTC. Translated, it gives CASSQVDLAGEGETQYF.